Each of the 31 T cell receptor beta chains below was sequenced from the same sample in a study of cytomegalovirus exposure and HLA in healthy donors. TCRdb's copy holds only in-frame clones and misses some; the assay was immunoSEQ multiplex PCR. The sample includes tens of thousands of clones, 96% seen only once; the top ten take approximately 0.91%. Material: PBMCs. The receptors were sampled from a young man in good health and CMV-seronegative.

The V and J genes are TRBV5-5 and TRBJ2-5, with a tentative D call TRBD1 (6 bases). The germline gives CDR1 SGHKS, CDR2 YYEKEE (reference sequence). The CDR3 covers 15 residues. V dropped 0 bases and J dropped 5 bases, with 14 bases sitting between them. CDR3 sequence: CASSLEGFQGETQYF. In nucleotides, the CDR3 is TGTGCCAGCAGCTTGGAAGGGTTCCAGGGGGAGACCCAGTACTTC.

The chain links TRBV19 to TRBJ2-1, with D tentatively TRBD1 (5 bases). Trimming pared 9 bases from V and 3 bases from J, leaving 15 bases between. Germline CDR1 is LNHDA and CDR2 is SQIVND (reference sequence). The CDR3 spans 14 residues. The CDR3 loop is CASAGFPDYNEQFF. CDR3 nucleotide sequence: TGTGCCAGCGCAGGGTTCCCAGACTACAATGAGCAGTTCTTC.

The chain recombines TRBV7-9 with TRBJ2-5; D remains ambiguous. This CDR3 region has 13 residues. Looked up from germline, CDR1 is SEHNR and CDR2 is FQNEAQ (reference sequence). With 6 bases removed from V and 1 base from J, the gap between germline ends came to 9 bases. The CDR3 DNA follows: TGTGCCAGCAGAGTGGCACCCCAAGAGACCCAGTACTTC. Encoded protein: CASRVAPQETQYF.

This sequence joins TRBV5-4 and TRBJ2-7, with D possibly matching TRBD2 (5 bases). This CDR3 is 17 amino acids long. V lost 3 bases to trimming and J lost 6 bases, with 25 bases between them. The germline gives CDR1 SGHNT, CDR2 YYREEE (reference sequence). The CDR3 spells CASSSPLEADAGREQYF. The CDR3 DNA is TGTGCCAGCAGCTCTCCTTTGGAGGCGGATGCCGGCCGCGAGCAGTACTTC.

The gene calls are TRBV27 and TRBJ2-5, with no clear D. The germline gives CDR1 MNHEY, CDR2 SMNVEV (reference sequence). V gave up 5 bases and J gave up 5 bases, with 15 bases separating them. The CDR3 covers 14 residues. The CDR3 spells CASSDARSWETQYF. CDR3 DNA: TGTGCCAGCAGTGACGCTAGGAGTTGGGAGACCCAGTACTTC.

V gene TRBV6-5 combines with J gene TRBJ2-7, with TRBD2 matching over 10 bases. The CDR3 sequence is 14 residues long. With V trimmed by 6 bases and J by 7 bases, 9 bases remained unmatched. Germline V gives CDR1 MNHEY, CDR2 SVGAGI. The CDR3 nucleotides are TGTGCCAGCAGGGAAGCGGGAGGGACGGGGGAGCAGTACTTC. This translates into CASREAGGTGEQYF.

The chain couples TRBV6-1 to TRBJ2-7, with TRBD1 identical over 7 bases. J gave up 6 bases and V 8 bases, and 13 bases lay outside the gene matches. CDR1 and CDR2 (germline): MNHNS, SASEGT. This CDR3 contains 14 residues. CDR3 sequence (DNA): TGTGCCAGCGAACCGGGACAGAGCTTAGCCGAGCAGTACTTC. Protein: CASEPGQSLAEQYF.

The chain uses TRBV5-1 and TRBJ1-6, with 7 bases that match TRBD1. V lost 4 bases, J lost 0 bases, and 7 bases stayed unmatched. CDR3 length: 17 residues. Germline V gives CDR1 SGHRS, CDR2 YFSETQ. The CDR3 here is CASSPGQAGSYNSPLHF. The CDR3 DNA sequence: TGCGCCAGCAGCCCAGGACAGGCGGGCTCCTATAATTCACCCCTCCACTTT.

The rearrangement uses TRBV7-9 and TRBJ2-3; TRBD1 matches at 8 bases. Germline V lookup: CDR1 SEHNR, CDR2 FQNEAQ (reference sequence). This CDR3 contains 14 residues. The V and J ends lost 7 bases and 6 bases, in that order; junction bases with no gene match: 9. This chain's CDR3 is CASNGQGARDTQYF. DNA of the CDR3: TGTGCCAGCAATGGGCAGGGGGCCCGGGATACGCAGTATTTT.

Here the CDR3 reads CASSSRPGTGDYEQYF. In DNA, the CDR3 is TGTGCCAGCAGCTCCAGACCCGGGACAGGGGATTACGAGCAGTACTTC. The rearrangement links TRBV7-2 to TRBJ2-7; TRBD1 agrees at 10 bases. Germline V gene sequence: CDR1 SGHTA, CDR2 FQGNSA. The CDR3 runs to 16 residues. The V gene end was trimmed by 4 bases and the J gene end by 4 bases; junction bases not matched to a gene: 10. The complete variable domain, with remaining parts taken from reference TRBV7-2 and TRBJ2-7, reads GAGVSQSPSNKVTEKGKDVELRCDPISGHTALYWYRQSLGQGLEFLIYFQGNSAPDKSGLPSDRFSAERTGGSVSTLTIQRTQQEDSAVYLCASSSRPGTGDYEQYFGPGTRLTVT.

The rearrangement joins TRBV5-5 to TRBJ1-1, with D maybe TRBD1 (5 bases). The CDR3 is made up of 14 amino acids. Germline CDR1 and CDR2: SGHKS and YYEKEE (reference sequence). The V end lost 0 bases, the J end lost 1 base, and 7 bases lay between the germline ends. CDR3 in amino acids: CASSLVRENTEAFF. CDR3 DNA sequence: TGTGCCAGCAGCTTGGTCAGGGAGAACACTGAAGCTTTCTTT.

V usage is TRBV7-2 and J usage is TRBJ1-5, with D perhaps TRBD1 (6 bases). This CDR3 comprises 15 residues. Per the germline V gene, CDR1 is SGHTA and CDR2 is FQGNSA. Deletions cut 1 base from V and 0 bases from J, with 7 bases between. CDR3 in DNA: TGTGCCAGCAGCTTAGACAGGGCTAGCAATCAGCCCCAGCATTTT. Residues: CASSLDRASNQPQHF.

The chain combines TRBV4-1 with TRBJ2-3; 7 nucleotides match TRBD2. CDR3 length: 17 residues. Germline CDR1 is MGHRA and CDR2 is YSYEKL. V shed 0 bases and J 1 base; nucleotides not matched to a gene: 7. CDR3 bases: TGCGCCAGCAGCCAAGATTACGGGGGAGGGCGCACAGATACGCAGTATTTT. Its protein is CASSQDYGGGRTDTQYF.

The chain has TRBV6-1 and TRBJ2-3; the D is unclear. The CDR3 spans 16 residues. Germline V gene lookup returns CDR1 MNHNS and CDR2 SASEGT. Trimming took 0 bases from V and 1 from J, leaving 11 bases between them. This chain's CDR3 is CASSEAPRIRTDTQYF. CDR3 nucleotides: TGTGCCAGCAGTGAAGCGCCTAGGATTCGCACAGATACGCAGTATTTT.

The J gene is TRBJ1-1, the V gene TRBV28; 7 positions match TRBD1. The CDR3 runs 15 residues. J was trimmed by 3 bases and V by 5 bases; bases with no gene match: 9. CDR1 is MDHEN and CDR2 is SYDVKM in the germline V gene. The CDR3 here is CASSPRQGWDTEAFF. CDR3 nucleotide sequence: TGTGCCAGCAGTCCAAGACAGGGATGGGACACTGAAGCTTTCTTT.

The V gene is TRBV9, the J gene TRBJ2-7; 8 nucleotides agree with TRBD2. Looked up from germline, CDR1 is SGDLS and CDR2 is YYNGEE. This CDR3 has 14 amino acids. Trimming removed 0 bases from V and 6 bases from J; junction bases left unmatched: 5. The CDR3: CASSVEAGVGEQYF. CDR3 sequence (DNA): TGTGCCAGCAGCGTAGAAGCGGGAGTTGGCGAGCAGTACTTC.

The rearrangement uses TRBV6-1 and TRBJ2-1, with 16 bases lining up with TRBD2. Germline V gene lookup returns CDR1 MNHNS and CDR2 SASEGT. This CDR3 has 18 residues. V lost 4 bases and J lost 9; bases outside the gene matches: 12. CDR3: CASSGPTGTSGRVGEQFF. The CDR3 nucleotides are TGTGCCAGCAGTGGTCCGACCGGGACTAGCGGGAGGGTGGGTGAGCAGTTCTTC.

The chain joins TRBV27 to TRBJ2-7, with D possibly being TRBD1 (5 bases). The germline V and J ends were trimmed by 2 bases and 3 bases, with 14 bases remaining between them. Germline CDR1 is MNHEY and CDR2 is SMNVEV (reference sequence). There are 15 residues in the CDR3. The CDR3 DNA reads as TGTGCCAGCAGTTTAAACTTCAGGGTCGGCTACGAGCAGTACTTC. As protein: CASSLNFRVGYEQYF.

This rearrangement joins TRBV28 to TRBJ2-7; 9 nucleotides match TRBD2. The V gene's germline CDR1 is MDHEN and CDR2 SYDVKM. V shed 7 bases, J shed 3 bases, and the junction held 13 bases outside the gene matches. The CDR3 totals 16 residues. The CDR3 loop is CASKSAEAGGYYEQYF. The DNA for the CDR3 is TGTGCCAGCAAGTCTGCCGAGGCGGGAGGGTACTACGAGCAGTACTTC.

The rearrangement uses TRBV12-5 and TRBJ1-2, with 9 bases identical to TRBD1. V lost 7 bases and J lost 7; bases outside the gene matches: 10. Germline loops: CDR1 LGHNT, CDR2 FRNRAP. CDR3 length: 14 residues. In DNA, the CDR3 is TGTGCTAGTGCCGCCTCGGGACAGGGCGGTGGCTACACCTTC. Its translation is CASAASGQGGGYTF.

The rearrangement joins TRBV5-8 to TRBJ2-7; 8 positions match TRBD1. Per the germline V gene, CDR1 is SGHTS and CDR2 is YDEGEE. The CDR3 has 15 residues. Losses at the gene ends were 4 bases for V and 5 bases for J; bases not matched to a gene: 11. The CDR3 sequence is CASSPRGRDIDEQYF. In DNA form, the CDR3 reads TGTGCCAGCAGCCCCAGGGGGCGAGATATCGACGAGCAGTACTTC.

CDR3 bases: TGTGCCAGCAGCTTAGGGGGCTCACCCGGAAACACCATATATTTT. Translated, it gives CASSLGGSPGNTIYF. This chain joins TRBV7-9 and TRBJ1-3, with a tentative D call TRBD1 (5 bases). Germline-derived CDR1 and CDR2 are SEHNR and FQNEAQ (reference sequence). The CDR3 runs 15 residues. The V gene lost 1 base and the J gene lost 4 bases, with 11 bases spanning the gap.

This clone has just one count. The chain has TRBV5-1 and TRBJ2-7, with 9 bases that match TRBD1. CDR1 is SGHRS, CDR2 YFSETQ, per germline. J gave up 4 bases and V 3 bases, and 5 bases lay outside the gene matches. The CDR3 totals 14 residues. CDR3 protein: CASSWDRVSYEQYF. The CDR3, as DNA: TGCGCCAGCAGCTGGGACAGGGTCTCTTACGAGCAGTACTTC.

The rearrangement links TRBV5-1 to TRBJ1-1; 11 bases match TRBD1. The V gene end was trimmed by 2 bases and the J gene end by 10 bases; junction bases not matched to a gene: 7. Germline values: CDR1 SGHRS, CDR2 YFSETQ. This CDR3 is built from 14 residues. CDR3 nucleotide sequence: TGCGCCAGCAGCTTTCGGACAGGGGGCGTAGGAGCTTTCTTT. The encoded protein is CASSFRTGGVGAFF.

This clone was detected only once. The CDR3 protein is CASSQQAGVSYEQYF. The CDR3 DNA is TGCGCCAGCAGCCAACAGGCGGGGGTTTCCTACGAGCAGTACTTC. The chain has TRBV4-1 and TRBJ2-7, with 7 bases aligning to TRBD2. The CDR3 covers 15 residues. J lost 1 base, V lost 2 bases, and 5 bases had no gene match. Germline V lookup: CDR1 MGHRA, CDR2 YSYEKL.

The genes are TRBV21-1 and TRBJ2-1; the table calls TRBD2, which could not be checked here. TRBV21-1 has pseudogene status. The CDR3 length is 17 residues. Here the CDR3 reads CASRKVGARSSYNEQFF. CDR3 nucleotides: TGTGCCAGCAGAAAAGTCGGAGCACGAAGCTCCTACAATGAGCAGTTCTTC.

This chain joins TRBV15 and TRBJ2-7, with 7 bases aligning to TRBD1. Germline assignment: CDR1 LNHNV and CDR2 YYDKDF (reference sequence). This CDR3 has 14 amino acids. The J segment lost 6 bases and the V segment lost 3 bases, leaving 8 bases of the junction unmatched. This chain's CDR3 is CATSRLTDRREQYF. CDR3 nucleotide sequence: TGTGCCACCAGCAGGCTGACGGACAGGCGCGAGCAGTACTTC.

The CDR3: CASSLRQANTEAFF. For the CDR3, the DNA is TGTGCCAGCAGCCTACGGCAGGCGAACACTGAAGCTTTCTTT. V is TRBV7-9 and J is TRBJ1-1; D remains ambiguous. V shed 5 bases and J shed 1 base, with 11 bases lying between them. Germline V gives CDR1 SEHNR, CDR2 FQNEAQ (reference sequence). This CDR3 contains 14 residues.

The J gene is TRBJ1-4, the V gene TRBV6-6, with 7 bases aligning to TRBD1. Germline V gene sequence: CDR1 MNHNY, CDR2 SVGAGI (reference sequence). This CDR3 is built from 15 residues. The ends lost 6 bases at V and 8 bases at J; junction bases unmatched: 12. CDR3 sequence (DNA): TGTGCCAGCAGCCCTTCAGGGGGGCTTAGGGAAAAACTGTTTTTT. Translated, it gives CASSPSGGLREKLFF.

The chain employs TRBV18 and TRBJ1-3; perhaps TRBD1 as D (6 bases). The CDR3 consists of 16 residues. Germline loops: CDR1 KGHSH, CDR2 LQKENI. V was shortened by 3 bases and J by 4 bases, with 16 bases between the two germline ends. CDR3 region: CASSPKKGEGGNTIYF. The CDR3 coding sequence is TGTGCCAGCTCACCGAAAAAGGGGGAGGGGGGAAACACCATATATTTT.

The chain couples TRBV6-5 to TRBJ2-7; D not certain. Germline V gives CDR1 MNHEY, CDR2 SVGAGI. Deletions cut 0 bases from V and 0 bases from J, with 6 bases between. This CDR3 is 14 amino acids long. The CDR3 coding sequence is TGTGCCAGCAGTTACTCGAGCCACTCCTACGAGCAGTACTTC. Translation: CASSYSSHSYEQYF.